Sequencing of this TCR beta chain was carried out in a study of Ad26.COV2.S vaccination and SARS-CoV-2 variants. CDR1 and CDR2 from the germline V gene are MNHEY and SVGAGI. Trimming pared 6 bases from V and 0 bases from J, leaving 8 bases between. The length of the CDR3 is 13 residues. The treatment here: roughly 19 received Ad26.COV2.S at low or high dose, single or two shots; 5 received placebo; per-sample allocation not given. Vaccine and placebo recipients were sampled on day 63 after the first injection. Sequenced by immunoSEQ multiplex PCR; TCRdb stores in-frame clones only, minus some. The sample includes hundreds of thousands of clones, 89% of them seen just once.

The source of this sequence is a person between 18 and 65 years old who received the Ad26.COV2.S COVID-19 vaccine or a placebo. This chain links TRBV6-5 with TRBJ1-1; TRBD1 might be the D (6 bases). The input for sequencing was peripheral blood, taken in a trial of Ad26.COV2.S vaccine versus placebo. CDR3 in DNA: TGTGCCAGCAGAAAGGGGGTGAACACTGAAGCTTTCTTT. This sequence encodes CASRKGVNTEAFF.